Listed below are T cell receptor beta chains from one sample, sequenced in a study of PD-L1 blockade in urothelial cancer. Using immunoSEQ multiplex PCR, the repertoire was profiled, and TCRdb retains in-frame clones only, with some absent. Among 70,000 to 90,000 clones listed, about four fifths were seen once. The sample here was PBMCs, taken around atezolizumab (anti-PD-L1) treatment. All receptors come from a man between 65 and 79 years old with urothelial cancer. Both conserved end residues are part of each CDR3. Each record gives: J gene, V gene, clone size, D gene, CDR3 DNA, CDR3 protein. A D gene is named only where the DNA matches it firmly. A row's size may be missing; if present it is once, few, many or a size class.

>TRBJ2-7|TRBV6-1|NA|NA
TGTGCCAGTGGGGCGGAGATAGACCTGGGCGAGCAGTACTTC
CASGAEIDLGEQYF
>TRBJ1-6|TRBV5-6|NA|TRBD1
TGTGCCAGCAGCTCTCAATCGAGTGGGACAGATGTTGCACCCCTCCACTTT
CASSSQSSGTDVAPLHF
>TRBJ2-7|TRBV5-4|NA|TRBD2
TGTGCCAGCAGCTCACCGGGAGGTAGCGGGAGCTACGAGCAGTACTTC
CASSSPGGSGSYEQYF
>TRBJ1-5|TRBV6-1|NA|NA
TGTGCCAGCAGTGGGACAGACAATCAGCCCCAGCATTTT
CASSGTDNQPQHF
>TRBJ1-2|TRBV7-2|NA|NA
TGTGCCAGCAGCCCCCCGGGACTGAGCGTCTATGGCTACACCTTC
CASSPPGLSVYGYTF
>TRBJ2-7|TRBV23-1|once|TRBD1
TGCGCCAGCAGCCAGGATTCCGGGACAGAGCCCTACGAGCAGTACTTC
CASSQDSGTEPYEQYF
>TRBJ2-1|TRBV5-4|NA|TRBD2
TGTGCCAGCAGCCCCCAACTAGCGGACAATGAGCAGTTCTTC
CASSPQLADNEQFF
>TRBJ2-7|TRBV19|NA|TRBD1
TGTGCCAGTAGTAGGACAGGGGGAAGGGACTACGAGCAGTACTTC
CASSRTGGRDYEQYF
>TRBJ2-1|TRBV5-1|few|TRBD1
TGCGCCAGCAGCTTGGCGGGACAGGTGGCCTACAATGAGCAGTTCTTC
CASSLAGQVAYNEQFF
>TRBJ1-2|TRBV11-2|NA|NA
TGTGCCAGCAGCTTAGAAGGCAGGGTTTATGGCTACACCTTC
CASSLEGRVYGYTF
>TRBJ2-2|TRBV19|NA|NA
TGTGCCAGTAGTATAGATCGCGGGACGGAAGGAACCGGGGAGCTGTTTTTT
CASSIDRGTEGTGELFF
>TRBJ2-7|TRBV15|NA|NA
TGTGCCACCAGCAGAGATGACAGTGGACCCTACGAGCAGTACTTC
CATSRDDSGPYEQYF
>TRBJ2-7|TRBV11-2|NA|TRBD1
TGTGCCAGCAGCAAACAGGGGAGCCACGAGCAGTACTTC
CASSKQGSHEQYF
>TRBJ2-7|TRBV27|NA|NA
TGTGCCAGCAGTCCCAAGACAGTCTCCTACGAGCAGTACTTC
CASSPKTVSYEQYF
>TRBJ1-1|TRBV11-2|once|TRBD1
TGTGCCAGCAGTCCTAAGGGGACAGGGAACACTGAAGCTTTCTTT
CASSPKGTGNTEAFF
>TRBJ1-1|TRBV18|NA|NA
TGTGCCAGCTCACCCGGTATTCAGGGAACTGAAGCTTTCTTT
CASSPGIQGTEAFF
>TRBJ2-1|TRBV5-8|NA|NA
TGTGCCAGCAGCCTAAACAATGAGCAGTTCTTC
CASSLNNEQFF
>TRBJ2-7|TRBV5-4|NA|TRBD1
TGTGCCAGCAGTTGGGGACAGGGAAGATCCTACGAGCAGTACTTC
CASSWGQGRSYEQYF
>TRBJ1-5|TRBV18|NA|NA
TGTGCCAGCTCACCACGGCACAGCAATCAGCCCCAGCATTTT
CASSPRHSNQPQHF
>TRBJ2-1|TRBV9|NA|NA
TGTGCCAGCAGCTTCTTAACTAGCCATGAGCAGTTCTTC
CASSFLTSHEQFF
>TRBJ1-5|TRBV28|NA|TRBD1
TGTGCCAGCAGTTTGTCGACAGGGCTTCATAGCAATCAGCCCCAGCATTTT
CASSLSTGLHSNQPQHF
>TRBJ1-1|TRBV2|NA|NA
TGTGCCAGCTACAGGGACGACACTGAAGCTTTCTTT
CASYRDDTEAFF
>TRBJ1-1|TRBV18|NA|TRBD1
TGTGCCAGCTCACAGACAGGGGGTAGTACTGAAGCTTTCTTT
CASSQTGGSTEAFF
>TRBJ1-4|TRBV7-9|few|NA
TGTGCCAGCAGCATCAACAAGATTAATGAAAAACTGTTTTTT
CASSINKINEKLFF
>TRBJ2-1|TRBV10-3|once|TRBD1
TGTGCCATCAGTCCAACAGGGGACGGGAACAATGAGCAGTTCTTC
CAISPTGDGNNEQFF